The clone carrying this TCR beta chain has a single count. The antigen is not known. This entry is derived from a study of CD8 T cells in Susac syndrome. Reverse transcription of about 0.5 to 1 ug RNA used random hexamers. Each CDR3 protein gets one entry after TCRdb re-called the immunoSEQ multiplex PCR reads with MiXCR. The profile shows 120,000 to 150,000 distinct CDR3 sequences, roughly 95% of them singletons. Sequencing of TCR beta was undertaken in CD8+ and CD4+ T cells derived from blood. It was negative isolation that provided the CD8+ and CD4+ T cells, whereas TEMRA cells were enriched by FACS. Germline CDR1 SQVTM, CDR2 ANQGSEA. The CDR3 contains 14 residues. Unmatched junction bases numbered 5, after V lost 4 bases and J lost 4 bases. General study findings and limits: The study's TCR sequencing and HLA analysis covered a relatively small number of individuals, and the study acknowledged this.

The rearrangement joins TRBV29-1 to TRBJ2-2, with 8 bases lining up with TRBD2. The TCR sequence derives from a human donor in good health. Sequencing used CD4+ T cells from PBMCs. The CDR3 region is CSVAIAGLTGELFF. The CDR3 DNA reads TGCAGCGTTGCGATAGCGGGACTCACCGGGGAGCTGTTTTTT.